This T cell receptor beta chain comes out of a study of PD-1 blockade in classical Hodgkin lymphoma. As for the study in general: Once every 2 weeks, patients received intravenous nivolumab at 3 mg/kg.

Generated by immunoSEQ multiplex PCR, the TCRdb table keeps only in-frame clones and is missing some. The table has under 95,000 clones, about 93% seen once; the top ten hold approximately 8%. V shed 8 bases and J shed 4 bases, with 20 bases lying between them. Germline CDR1 GTSNPN, CDR2 SVGIG (reference sequence). This CDR3 spans 14 amino acids. Autologous stem cell transplantation was followed by relapse in every patient, and brentuximab vedotin exposure varied. The receptor comes from a human donor with classical Hodgkin lymphoma. The chain recombines TRBV30 with TRBJ1-2, with D possibly matching TRBD1 (6 bases). Sequenced here: peripheral blood mononuclear cells (PBMCs), sampled at baseline. The CDR3 protein is CAVRGHREGYGYTF. The CDR3, as DNA: TGTGCCGTACGTGGGCACAGGGAAGGCTATGGCTACACCTTC.